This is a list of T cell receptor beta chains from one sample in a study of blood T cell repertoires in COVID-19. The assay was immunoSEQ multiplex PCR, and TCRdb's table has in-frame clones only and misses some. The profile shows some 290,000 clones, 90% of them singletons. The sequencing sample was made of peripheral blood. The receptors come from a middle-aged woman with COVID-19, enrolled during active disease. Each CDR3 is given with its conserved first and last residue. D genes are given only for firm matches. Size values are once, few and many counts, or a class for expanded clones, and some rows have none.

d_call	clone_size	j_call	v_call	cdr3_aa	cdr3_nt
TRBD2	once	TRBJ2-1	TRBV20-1	CSASGGGSFPYNEQFF	TGCAGTGCTAGTGGGGGGGGGTCCTTCCCCTACAATGAGCAGTTCTTC
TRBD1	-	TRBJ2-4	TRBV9	CASSVGDRSLAKNIQYF	TGTGCCAGCAGCGTAGGGGACAGGTCGCTAGCCAAAAACATTCAGTACTTC
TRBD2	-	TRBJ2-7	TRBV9	CASSVAGGRDYEQYF	TGTGCCAGCAGCGTAGCCGGCGGGAGGGATTACGAGCAGTACTTC
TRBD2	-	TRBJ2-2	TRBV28	CASSLRAAGGLHKSKGGELFF	TGTGCCAGCAGTTTAAGGGCAGCGGGAGGCCTACATAAAAGTAAAGGCGGGGAGCTGTTTTTT
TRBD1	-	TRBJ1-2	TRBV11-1	CASSPGQGGYGYTF	TGTGCCAGCAGCCCCGGACAGGGAGGATATGGCTACACCTTC
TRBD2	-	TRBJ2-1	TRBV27	CASTPSTSGFYNEQFF	TGTGCCAGCACCCCTTCGACTAGCGGGTTCTACAATGAGCAGTTCTTC
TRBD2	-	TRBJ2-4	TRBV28	CASSFPGEGKAKNIQYF	TGTGCCAGCAGTTTTCCCGGGGAGGGCAAAGCCAAAAACATTCAGTACTTC
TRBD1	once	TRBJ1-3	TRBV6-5	CASRGQGARRNTIYF	TGTGCCAGCAGGGGACAGGGGGCGCGTAGAAACACCATATATTTT
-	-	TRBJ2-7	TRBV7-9	CASSLAPQGSYEQYF	TGTGCCAGCAGCTTGGCCCCCCAGGGTTCCTACGAGCAGTACTTC
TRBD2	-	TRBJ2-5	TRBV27	CASSFGLAGHETQYF	TGTGCCAGCAGTTTCGGACTAGCGGGACACGAGACCCAGTACTTC
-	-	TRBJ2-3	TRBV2	CASSWERLVTADTQYF	TGTGCCAGCAGCTGGGAGAGGTTGGTGACCGCAGATACGCAGTATTTT
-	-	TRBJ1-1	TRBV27	CASSLSLWQGNTEAFF	TGTGCCAGCAGTTTATCCCTCTGGCAGGGGAACACTGAAGCTTTCTTT
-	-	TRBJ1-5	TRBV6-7	CASGAGPKGGDSNQPQHF	TGTGCCAGCGGGGCAGGGCCAAAGGGCGGCGATAGCAATCAGCCCCAGCATTTT
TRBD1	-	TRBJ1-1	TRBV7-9	CASSGPGQQAFF	TGTGCCAGCAGCGGGCCGGGACAGCAAGCTTTCTTT
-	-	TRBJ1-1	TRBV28	CASSPWGGWNTEAFF	TGTGCCAGCAGTCCATGGGGCGGTTGGAACACTGAAGCTTTCTTT
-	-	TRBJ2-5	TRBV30	CAWRGGVQETQYF	TGTGCCTGGAGGGGGGGAGTCCAAGAGACCCAGTACTTC
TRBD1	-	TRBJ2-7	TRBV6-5	CASSYPRQGKLYEQYF	TGTGCCAGCAGTTACCCACGACAGGGGAAACTCTACGAGCAGTACTTC
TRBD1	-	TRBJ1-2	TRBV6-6	CASSTDRGPIHGYTF	TGTGCCAGCAGTACAGACAGGGGCCCAATCCATGGCTACACCTTC
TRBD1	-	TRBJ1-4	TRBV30	CAWSAGQINEKLFF	TGTGCCTGGAGTGCGGGACAGATTAATGAAAAACTGTTTTTT
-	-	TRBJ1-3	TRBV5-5	CASSLELSSGNTIYF	TGTGCCAGCAGCTTGGAACTTAGCTCTGGAAACACCATATATTTT
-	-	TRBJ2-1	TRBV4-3	CASSQEGSYNEQFF	TGCGCCAGCAGCCAAGAGGGTAGCTATAATGAGCAGTTCTTC
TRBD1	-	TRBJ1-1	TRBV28	CASSLSPLGQGRNTEAFF	TGTGCCAGCAGTTTATCGCCCTTGGGACAGGGGCGGAACACTGAAGCTTTCTTT
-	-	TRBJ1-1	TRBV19	CASSIDTGRAEAFF	TGTGCCAGTAGTATAGATACAGGCCGGGCTGAAGCTTTCTTT
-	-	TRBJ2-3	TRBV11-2	CASSFGVHQSGDTQYF	TGTGCCAGCAGCTTTGGGGTACACCAGTCAGGGGATACGCAGTATTTT
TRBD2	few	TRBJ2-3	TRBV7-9	CASSLAGTSGSTDTQYF	TGTGCCAGCAGCTTAGCCGGGACTAGCGGGAGCACAGATACGCAGTATTTT
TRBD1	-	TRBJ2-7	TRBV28	CASVRQGIPLIGEQYF	TGTGCCAGCGTGAGACAGGGTATCCCTTTGATTGGGGAGCAGTACTTC
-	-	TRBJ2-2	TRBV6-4	CASSEQSTGELFF	TGTGCCAGCAGCGAACAGTCCACCGGGGAGCTGTTTTTT
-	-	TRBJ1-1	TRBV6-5	CASSYRGGNTEAFF	TGTGCCAGCAGTTACAGGGGGGGGAACACTGAAGCTTTCTTT
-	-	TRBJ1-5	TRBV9	CASSVDGQRNQPQHF	TGTGCCAGCAGCGTAGACGGACAGCGCAATCAGCCCCAGCATTTT
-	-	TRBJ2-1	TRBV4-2	CASSHPGQPGGEQFF	TGTGCCAGCAGCCATCCCGGACAGCCCGGCGGTGAGCAGTTCTTC
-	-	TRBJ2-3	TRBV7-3	CASSPSLSTDTQYF	TGTGCCAGCAGCCCGTCTCTGAGCACAGATACGCAGTATTTT
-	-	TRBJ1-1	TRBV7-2	CASSLVVNTEAFF	TGTGCCAGCAGCTTAGTAGTGAACACTGAAGCTTTCTTT
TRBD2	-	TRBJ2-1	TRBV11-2	CASSMGLAGINEQFF	TGTGCCAGCAGCATGGGACTAGCGGGAATCAATGAGCAGTTCTTC